This T cell receptor (beta chain) was captured in a study of cytomegalovirus exposure and HLA in healthy donors. The wider study: There were 65 million to 85 million unique TCRs (from HLA-typed donors) in an early data release.

Trimming took off 2 bases at V and 6 bases at J, with 11 bases between the two ends. This CDR3 region has 13 residues. The germline V gene has CDR1 PRHDT and CDR2 FYEKMQ (reference sequence). In regard to this clone: Antigen: not known.

Whole-study findings and limits: Associated with HLA alleles at 0.05 false discovery rate in a later analysis were 16,951 TCR beta sequences. Productive status was seen about 90% or about 30% of the time for most TCR beta V segments in an earlier analysis.

60 Vbeta and 13 Jbeta primers were used in PCR. The authors' processing: Per a later analysis, the number of unique TCR beta chains was about 80 million, of which roughly 9.9 million were shared. Sequencing was performed with immunoSEQ multiplex PCR; in TCRdb, only in-frame clones are kept and a portion is missing. The DNA was the basis for D and trimming; V, J and clone size are from that table. Of more than 85,000 clones in the sample, over 65% were seen once. The V gene is TRBV13, the J gene TRBJ2-7, with D maybe TRBD2 (5 bases). The sample taken for sequencing was PBMCs. The clonotype was recovered from a middle-aged man in good health and CMV-seronegative. The CDR3 spells CASSLYSGFEQYF. The CDR3 bases are TGTGCCAGCAGCTTATATTCGGGGTTCGAGCAGTACTTC. The full variable domain, in which reference TRBV13 and TRBJ2-7 provide the parts outside the CDR3, is AAGVIQSPRHLIKEKRETATLKCYPIPRHDTVYWYQQGPGQDPQFLISFYEKMQSDKGSIPDRFSAQQFSDYHSELNMSSLELGDSALYFCASSLYSGFEQYFGPGTRLTVT.